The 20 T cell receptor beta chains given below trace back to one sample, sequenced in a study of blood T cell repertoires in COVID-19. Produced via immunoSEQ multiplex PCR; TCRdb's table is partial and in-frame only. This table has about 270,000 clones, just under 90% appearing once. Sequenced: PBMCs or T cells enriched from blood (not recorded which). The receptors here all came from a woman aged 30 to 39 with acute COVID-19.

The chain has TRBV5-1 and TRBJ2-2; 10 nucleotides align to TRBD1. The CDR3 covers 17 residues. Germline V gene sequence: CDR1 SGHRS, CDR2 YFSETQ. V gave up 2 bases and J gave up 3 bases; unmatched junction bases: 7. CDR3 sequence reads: CASSFVSGTGDTGELFF. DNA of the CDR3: TGCGCCAGCAGCTTTGTCTCCGGGACAGGGGACACCGGGGAGCTGTTTTTT.

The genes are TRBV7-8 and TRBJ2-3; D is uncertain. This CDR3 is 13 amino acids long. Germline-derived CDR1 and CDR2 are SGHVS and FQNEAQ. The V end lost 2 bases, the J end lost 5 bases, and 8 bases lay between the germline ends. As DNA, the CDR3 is TGTGCCAGCAGCTTACTTATCGTAGATACGCAGTATTTT. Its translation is CASSLLIVDTQYF.

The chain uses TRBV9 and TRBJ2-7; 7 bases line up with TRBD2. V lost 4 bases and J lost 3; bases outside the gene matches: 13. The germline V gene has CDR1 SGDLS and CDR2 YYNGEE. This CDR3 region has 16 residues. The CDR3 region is CASSKTSGLPIYEQYF. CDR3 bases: TGTGCCAGCAGCAAAACCTCGGGACTACCTATCTACGAGCAGTACTTC.

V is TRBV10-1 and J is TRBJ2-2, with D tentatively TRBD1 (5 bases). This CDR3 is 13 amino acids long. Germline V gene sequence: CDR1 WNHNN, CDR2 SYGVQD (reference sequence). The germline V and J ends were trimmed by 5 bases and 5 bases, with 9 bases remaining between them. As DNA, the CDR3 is TGCGCCAGCAGTACCCAGGGAACCGGGGAGCTGTTTTTT. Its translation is CASSTQGTGELFF.

This chain's CDR3 is CASSQDHYLEQFF. The DNA for the CDR3 is TGCGCCAGCAGCCAAGATCACTATCTCGAGCAGTTCTTC. The chain uses TRBV4-3 and TRBJ2-1; D gene ambiguous. With 0 bases removed from V and 10 bases from J, the gap between germline ends came to 10 bases. Germline assignment: CDR1 LGHNA and CDR2 YSLEER. CDR3 length equals 13 residues.

The CDR3 spells CASSLWAGGGWDTEAFF. The CDR3 region has the DNA TGTGCCAGCAGTTTATGGGCAGGGGGCGGCTGGGACACTGAAGCTTTCTTT. The genes are TRBV28 and TRBJ1-1; 8 bases line up with TRBD1. CDR3 length equals 17 residues. V lost 0 bases and J lost 3; bases outside the gene matches: 9. Germline V gives CDR1 MDHEN, CDR2 SYDVKM. The whole variable domain, filled in from reference TRBV28 and TRBJ1-1, reads DVKVTQSSRYLVKRTGEKVFLECVQDMDHENMFWYRQDPGLGLRLIYFSYDVKMKEKGDIPEGYSVSREKKERFSLILESASTNQTSMYLCASSLWAGGGWDTEAFFGQGTRLTVV.

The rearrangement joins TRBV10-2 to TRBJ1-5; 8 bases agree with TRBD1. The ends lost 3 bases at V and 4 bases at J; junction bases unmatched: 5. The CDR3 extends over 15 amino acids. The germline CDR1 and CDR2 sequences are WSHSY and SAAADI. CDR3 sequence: CASSDSRGLNQPQHF. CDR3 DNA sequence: TGCGCCAGCAGTGATAGCAGGGGGCTTAATCAGCCCCAGCATTTT.

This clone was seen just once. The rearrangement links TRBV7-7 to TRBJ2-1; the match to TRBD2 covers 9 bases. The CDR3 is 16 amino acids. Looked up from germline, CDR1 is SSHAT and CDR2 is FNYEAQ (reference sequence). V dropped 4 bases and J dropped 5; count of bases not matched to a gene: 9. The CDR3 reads CASSSTTTSGNNEQFF. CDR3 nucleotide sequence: TGTGCCAGCAGCTCCACTACGACTAGCGGTAACAATGAGCAGTTCTTC.

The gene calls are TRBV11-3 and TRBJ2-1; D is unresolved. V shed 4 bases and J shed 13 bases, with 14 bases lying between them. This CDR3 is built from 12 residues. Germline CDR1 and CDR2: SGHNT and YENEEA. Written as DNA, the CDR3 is TGTGCCAGCAGCTCTCGGCAACAGTCACAGTTCTTC. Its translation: CASSSRQQSQFF. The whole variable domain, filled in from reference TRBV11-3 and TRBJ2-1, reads EAGVVQSPRYKIIEKKQPVAFWCNPISGHNTLYWYLQNLGQGPELLIRYENEEAVDDSQLPKDRFSAERLKGVDSTLKIQPAELGDSAVYLCASSSRQQSQFFGPGTRLTVL.

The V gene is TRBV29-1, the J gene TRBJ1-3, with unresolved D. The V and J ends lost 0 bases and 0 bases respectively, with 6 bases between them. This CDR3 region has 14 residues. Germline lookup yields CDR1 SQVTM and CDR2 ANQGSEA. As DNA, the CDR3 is TGCAGCGTTGAAGAACAAAACTCTGGAAACACCATATATTTT. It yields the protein CSVEEQNSGNTIYF.

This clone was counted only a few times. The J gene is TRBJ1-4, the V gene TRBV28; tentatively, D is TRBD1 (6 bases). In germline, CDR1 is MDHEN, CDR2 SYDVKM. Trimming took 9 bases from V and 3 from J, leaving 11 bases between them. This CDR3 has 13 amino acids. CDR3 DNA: TGTGCCAGTAGACAGGCCTCTAATGAAAAACTGTTTTTT. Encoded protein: CASRQASNEKLFF. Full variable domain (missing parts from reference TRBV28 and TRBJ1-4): DVKVTQSSRYLVKRTGEKVFLECVQDMDHENMFWYRQDPGLGLRLIYFSYDVKMKEKGDIPEGYSVSREKKERFSLILESASTNQTSMYLCASRQASNEKLFFGSGTQLSVL.

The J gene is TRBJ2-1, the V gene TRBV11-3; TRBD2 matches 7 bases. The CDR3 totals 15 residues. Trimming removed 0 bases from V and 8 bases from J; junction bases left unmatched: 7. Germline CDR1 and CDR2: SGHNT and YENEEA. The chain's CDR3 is CASSLEGGSTDEQFF. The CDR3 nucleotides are TGTGCCAGCAGCTTAGAGGGCGGGAGTACCGATGAGCAGTTCTTC.

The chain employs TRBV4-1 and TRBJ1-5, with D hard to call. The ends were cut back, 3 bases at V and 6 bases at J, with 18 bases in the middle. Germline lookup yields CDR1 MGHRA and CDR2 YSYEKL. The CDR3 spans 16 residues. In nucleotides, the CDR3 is TGCGCCAGCAGCCAGACGACCCCGGCGGAAAGTCAGCCCCAGCATTTT. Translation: CASSQTTPAESQPQHF.

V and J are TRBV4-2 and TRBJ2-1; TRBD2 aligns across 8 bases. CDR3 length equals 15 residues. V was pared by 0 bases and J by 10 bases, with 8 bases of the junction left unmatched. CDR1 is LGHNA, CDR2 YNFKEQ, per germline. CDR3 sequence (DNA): TGTGCCAGCAGCCAAGAAATGGTAGCGGGAAACGAGCAGTTCTTC. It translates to CASSQEMVAGNEQFF.

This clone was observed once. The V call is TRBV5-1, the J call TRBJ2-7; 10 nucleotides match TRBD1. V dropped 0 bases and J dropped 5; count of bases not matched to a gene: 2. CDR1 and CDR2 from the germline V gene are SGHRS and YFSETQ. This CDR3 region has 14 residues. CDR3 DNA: TGCGCCAGCAGCTTGGTGGGGACAGGGGACGAGCAGTACTTC. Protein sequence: CASSLVGTGDEQYF.

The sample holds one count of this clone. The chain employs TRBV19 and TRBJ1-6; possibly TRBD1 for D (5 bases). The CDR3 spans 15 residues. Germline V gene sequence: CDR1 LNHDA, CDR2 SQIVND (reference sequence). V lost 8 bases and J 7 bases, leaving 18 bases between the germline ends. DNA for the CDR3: TGTGCCAGTGGGGGGGTAGTTGAAGAGAATTCACCCCTCCACTTT. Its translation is CASGGVVEENSPLHF. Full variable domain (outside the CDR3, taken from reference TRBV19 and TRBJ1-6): DGGITQSPKYLFRKEGQNVTLSCEQNLNHDAMYWYRQDPGQGLRLIYYSQIVNDFQKGDIAEGYSVSREKKESFPLTVTSAQKNPTAFYLCASGGVVEENSPLHFGNGTRLTVT.

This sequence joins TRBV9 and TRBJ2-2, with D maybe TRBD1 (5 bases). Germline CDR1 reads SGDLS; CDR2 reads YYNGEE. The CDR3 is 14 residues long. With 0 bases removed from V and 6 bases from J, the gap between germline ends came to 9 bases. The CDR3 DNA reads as TGTGCCAGCAGCGTAGCGCAAGGGGCCGGGGAGCTGTTTTTT. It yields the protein CASSVAQGAGELFF.

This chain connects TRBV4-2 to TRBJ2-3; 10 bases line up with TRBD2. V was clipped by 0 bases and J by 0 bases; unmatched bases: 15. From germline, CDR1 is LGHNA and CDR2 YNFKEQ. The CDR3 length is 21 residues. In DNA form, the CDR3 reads TGTGCCAGCAGCCAAGATTTGACTAGCGGGCTATATTCTACTAGCACAGATACGCAGTATTTT. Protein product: CASSQDLTSGLYSTSTDTQYF.

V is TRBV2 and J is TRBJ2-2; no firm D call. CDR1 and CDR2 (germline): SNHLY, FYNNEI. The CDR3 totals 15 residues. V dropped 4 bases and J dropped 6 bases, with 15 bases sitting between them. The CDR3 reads CASSVRDIVSGELFF. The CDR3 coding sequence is TGTGCCAGCAGTGTACGAGACATAGTATCCGGGGAGCTGTTTTTT.

The CDR3 is CASSLLLAGGRTGELFF. The CDR3 DNA sequence: TGTGCCAGCAGTTTACTCCTAGCGGGAGGCCGGACCGGGGAGCTGTTTTTT. The rearrangement joins TRBV28 to TRBJ2-2; 11 bases align to TRBD2. The CDR3 runs to 17 residues. V lost 2 bases to trimming and J lost 5 bases; unmatched junction nucleotides: 7. In germline, CDR1 is MDHEN, CDR2 SYDVKM.